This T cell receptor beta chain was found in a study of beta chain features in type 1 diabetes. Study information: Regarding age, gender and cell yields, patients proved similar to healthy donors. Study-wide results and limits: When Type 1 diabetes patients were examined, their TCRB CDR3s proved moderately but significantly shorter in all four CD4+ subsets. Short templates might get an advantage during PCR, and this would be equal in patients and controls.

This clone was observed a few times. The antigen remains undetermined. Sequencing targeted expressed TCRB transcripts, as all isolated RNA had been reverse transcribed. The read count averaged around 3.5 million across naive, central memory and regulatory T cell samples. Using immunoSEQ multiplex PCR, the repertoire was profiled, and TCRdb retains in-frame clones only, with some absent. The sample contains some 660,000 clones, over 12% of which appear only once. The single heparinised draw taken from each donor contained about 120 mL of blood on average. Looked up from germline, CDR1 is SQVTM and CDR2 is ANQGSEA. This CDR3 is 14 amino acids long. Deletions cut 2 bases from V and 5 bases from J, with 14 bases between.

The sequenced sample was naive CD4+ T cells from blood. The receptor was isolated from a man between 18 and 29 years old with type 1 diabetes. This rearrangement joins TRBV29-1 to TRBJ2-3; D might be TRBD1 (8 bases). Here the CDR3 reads CSVERQGRGDTQYF. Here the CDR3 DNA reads TGCAGCGTTGAACGACAGGGGAGGGGAGATACGCAGTATTTT.